One sample yielded the 3 T cell receptor beta chains listed below, sequenced in a study of T cell clonotyping in hematopoietic cell transplantation. Produced via immunoSEQ multiplex PCR; TCRdb's table is partial and in-frame only. The table shows about 9,700 clones, with approximately 79% occurring only once. The specimen was PBMCs, collected 180 days after allogeneic stem cell transplant. These receptors were collected from a male patient aged 35-55 years who had an allogeneic stem cell transplant from a related donor, so the T cells may come from the graft donor. Some clones in this sample may be carry-over from other donors' samples.

CDR3 nucleotides: TGCGCCAGCAGCTTGGAGCCAGATCCTAACTATGGCTACACCTTC. Translating it yields CASSLEPDPNYGYTF. The V call is TRBV5-1, the J call TRBJ1-2; no clear D. Germline V CDR1 and CDR2: SGHRS, YFSETQ. The length of the CDR3 is 15 residues. Trimming took off 0 bases at V and 0 bases at J, with 9 bases between the two ends.

The chain has TRBV15 and TRBJ1-2; TRBD1 is a possible D gene (5 bases). Trimming stripped 0 bases from V and 0 bases from J, with 11 bases between. This CDR3 has 16 amino acids. CDR1 LNHNV and CDR2 YYDKDF come from the germline V gene (reference sequence). The DNA for the CDR3 is TGTGCCACCAGCAGAGAAAAGACAGCTACTAACTATGGCTACACCTTC. Protein product: CATSREKTATNYGYTF.

The DNA of the CDR3 is TGTGCCAGCAGTTTCGAGGGTAACTATGGCTACACCTTC. The encoded protein is CASSFEGNYGYTF. This chain uses TRBV27 with TRBJ1-2; D gene ambiguous. V lost 3 bases and J lost 1, with 6 bases in between. Per the germline V gene, CDR1 is MNHEY and CDR2 is SMNVEV (reference sequence). This CDR3 contains 13 residues.